Below are 20 T cell receptor beta chains sequenced from a single sample in a study of molecular identifiers for immune sequencing clone quantification. TCRdb reanalysed the PCR reads using MiXCR and keeps one entry per CDR3 protein. The sample comprises some 100,000 distinct CDR3 sequences, over 30% of which are singletons, and 4% to 5% rests with the top ten. Sample: naive CD8+ T cells from blood, with Jurkat cell RNA spiked in. Indicated subset: FACS-sorted CD8+CD4-CCR7+CD45RA+ naive T cells. These receptors were obtained from a human donor in good health. Some libraries in this study had Jurkat cell RNA spiked in.

The CDR3 nucleotides read TGTGCCAGCAGCGGGACCCCAGATACGCAGTATTTT. Translated, it gives CASSGTPDTQYF. The chain combines TRBV12-3 or TRBV12-4 with TRBJ2-3; D may match TRBD1 or TRBD2 (5 bases each). The CDR3 is made up of 12 amino acids. V was cut by 6 bases and J by 4 bases, with 8 bases left in between.

The rearrangement links TRBV25-1 to TRBJ2-7; a possible D gene is TRBD2 (5 bases). The CDR3 runs to 13 residues. V gave up 7 bases and J gave up 1 base, with 11 bases separating them. Germline-derived CDR1 and CDR2 are MGHDK and SYGVNS. This CDR3 is CASKDWGSYEQYF. CDR3 nucleotides: TGTGCCAGCAAGGACTGGGGTTCCTACGAGCAGTACTTC.

This clonotype was detected only once. Given a much more abundant clone one base away, this may be a read error. The CDR3 is CSATGYTGELYF. DNA for the CDR3: TGCAGCGCTACAGGGTACACCGGGGAGCTGTATTTT. The chain employs TRBV29-1 and TRBJ2-2; D is perhaps TRBD1 (6 bases). There are 12 residues in the CDR3. Germline V lookup: CDR1 SQVTM, CDR2 ANQGSEA.

The gene calls are TRBV7-9 and TRBJ2-3; 11 positions agree with TRBD2. The ends lost 4 bases at V and 8 bases at J; junction bases unmatched: 11. CDR1 and CDR2 from the germline V gene are SEHNR and FQNEAQ (reference sequence). The CDR3 covers 16 residues. Written as DNA, the CDR3 is TGTGCCAGCAGCTCGCCGACTAGCGGGACGTCAGTTACGCAGTATTTT. Amino acids: CASSSPTSGTSVTQYF.

With regard to this clonotype: This clone may be a read error of a much larger clone one base away. This sequence joins TRBV2 and TRBJ1-5; D gene ambiguous. The CDR3 has 13 amino acids. Per the germline V gene, CDR1 is SNHLY and CDR2 is FYNNEI. CDR3 DNA sequence: TGTGCCACCGTCCTCAGTAGCAATCAGCCCCAGCTTTTT. It yields the protein CATVLSSNQPQLF.

This chain joins TRBV4-1 and TRBJ2-3; D might be TRBD2 (8 bases). CDR3 length: 19 residues. Germline-derived CDR1 and CDR2 are MGHRA and YSYEKL. The V and J ends lost 0 bases and 2 bases respectively, with 21 bases between them. This CDR3 reads CASSQDVQGERESTDTQYF. The CDR3 nucleotides read TGCGCCAGCAGCCAAGATGTTCAGGGGGAGCGGGAGTCCACAGATACGCAGTATTTT.

V and J are TRBV5-6 and TRBJ2-7, with D possibly called TRBD1 or TRBD2 (5 bases each). Per the germline V gene, CDR1 is SGHDT and CDR2 is YYEEEE. Trimming took 0 bases from V and 7 from J, leaving 32 bases between them. The CDR3 runs 20 residues. The CDR3 sequence: CASSLVSVRPGPIPEREQYF. DNA of the CDR3: TGTGCCAGCAGCTTGGTATCAGTTCGGCCGGGACCGATCCCCGAGCGGGAGCAGTACTTC.

The sample holds a few counts of this clonotype. The V call is TRBV20-1, the J call TRBJ1-6; 9 bases are a match to TRBD1. The trim removed 4 bases at V and 2 bases at J, leaving 15 bases unmatched. Looked up from germline, CDR1 is DFQATT and CDR2 is SNEGSKA (reference sequence). CDR3 length equals 19 residues. The CDR3 region is CSATPDEGQGIPYNSPLHF. The CDR3 DNA reads TGCAGTGCTACCCCCGATGAGGGACAGGGTATCCCCTATAATTCACCCCTCCACTTT.

The chain uses TRBV2 and TRBJ1-5; D not certain. CDR1 is SNHLY and CDR2 is FYNNEI in the germline V gene. Trimming stripped 0 bases from V and 0 bases from J, with 9 bases between. This CDR3 region has 16 residues. The CDR3 DNA follows: TGTGCCAGCAGTGAAGCGCTTTGGGATAGCAATCAGCCCCAGCATTTT. This translates into CASSEALWDSNQPQHF.

V is TRBV11-2 and J is TRBJ2-5; weak D call: TRBD1 (6 bases). The germline gives CDR1 SGHAT, CDR2 FQNNGV. The CDR3 contains 17 residues. The V end was cut by 5 bases, the J end by 5 bases, with 24 bases between. CDR3 amino acids: CASSENAGQKPRETQYF. DNA of the CDR3: TGTGCCAGCAGCGAGAATGCCGGACAGAAGCCTAGGGAGACCCAGTACTTC.

This clonotype has a handful of counts. The rearrangement uses TRBV12-5 and TRBJ2-5, with D hard to call. The germline CDR1 and CDR2 sequences are LGHNT and FRNRAP. V lost 7 bases, J lost 1 base, and 10 bases lay in between. The CDR3 sequence is 13 residues long. CDR3 sequence (DNA): TGTGCTAGTGCCCCGACTCTCCAAGAGACCCAGTACTTC. Amino acid sequence: CASAPTLQETQYF.

Points on this clonotype: A single base separates this from a much larger clone, so it may be a read error. DNA of the CDR3: TGTGCCAGCTCACCAGCACAGTCTCACGAGCAGTACTTC. This codes for CASSPAQSHEQYF. The chain joins TRBV18 to TRBJ2-7; the D is unclear. With 2 bases removed from V and 5 bases from J, the gap between germline ends came to 10 bases. The CDR3 has 13 amino acids. Germline loops: CDR1 KGHSH, CDR2 LQKENI.

The chain employs TRBV20-1 and TRBJ2-7, with 9 positions matching TRBD1. The CDR3 consists of 15 residues. Germline V gene data show CDR1 as DFQATT and CDR2 as SNEGSKA (reference sequence). Trimming removed 3 bases from V and 4 bases from J; junction bases left unmatched: 10. In DNA, the CDR3 is TGCAGTGCTAGGGTACCCGGGACAGGGCCATACGAGCAGTACTTC. Amino acid sequence: CSARVPGTGPYEQYF.

This clonotype occurred a few times. The chain has TRBV11-2 and TRBJ2-1; a weak D match, TRBD1 (5 bases). The CDR3 totals 12 residues. The ends were cut back, 1 base at V and 9 bases at J, with 7 bases in the middle. In germline, CDR1 is SGHAT, CDR2 FQNNGV. In DNA form, the CDR3 reads TGTGCCAGCAGCTTAGGGGGCGGTGAGCAGTTCTTC. This encodes CASSLGGGEQFF.

This clonotype has a single count. The V gene is TRBV9, the J gene TRBJ2-7, with D possibly called TRBD1 or TRBD2 (6 bases each). The CDR3 is 14 amino acids. The V and J ends lost 0 bases and 6 bases respectively, with 13 bases between them. CDR1 is SGDLS, CDR2 YYNGEE, per germline. The DNA of the CDR3 is TGTGCCAGCAGCGTAGGGTGGGGGGCCGGCGAGCAGTACTTC. Residues: CASSVGWGAGEQYF. Full variable domain (remainder filled in from reference TRBV9 and TRBJ2-7): DSGVTQTPKHLITATGQRVTLRCSPRSGDLSVYWYQQSLDQGLQFLIQYYNGEERAKGNILERFSAQQFPDLHSELNLSSLELGDSALYFCASSVGWGAGEQYFGPGTRLTVT.

A remark on this clonotype: The germline gene is not matched at one end of the junction; a read error may be the cause. The CDR3 coding sequence is TGTGCCAGCAGTTTTCGGGTGGAGGTGAGAGATACGCGGTATTTT. This encodes CASSFRVEVRDTRYF. The rearrangement uses TRBV28 and TRBJ2-3; a weak D match, TRBD2 (5 bases). This CDR3 has 15 amino acids. Germline CDR1 reads MDHEN; CDR2 reads SYDVKM.

This rearrangement joins TRBV7-9 to TRBJ2-5; D may correspond to TRBD1 or TRBD2 (5 bases each). Trimming pared 5 bases from V and 0 bases from J, leaving 13 bases between. The CDR3 spans 15 residues. The germline V gene encodes CDR1 SEHNR and CDR2 FQNEAQ (reference sequence). The CDR3 region has the DNA TGTGCCAGCAGCCCCGGGACGGTCAACCAAGAGACCCAGTACTTC. This gives the protein CASSPGTVNQETQYF. Based on the CDR3 plus reference TRBV7-9 and TRBJ2-5, the full variable domain is DTGVSQNPRHKITKRGQNVTFRCDPISEHNRLYWYRQTLGQGPEFLTYFQNEAQLEKSRLLSDRFSAERPKGSFSTLEIQRTEQGDSAMYLCASSPGTVNQETQYFGPGTRLLVL.

This clonotype was observed a handful of times. This sequence joins TRBV20-1 and TRBJ1-2, with a possible D match to TRBD1 (6 bases). Germline V lookup: CDR1 DFQATT, CDR2 SNEGSKA (reference sequence). V lost 0 bases and J lost 5, with 13 bases in between. The CDR3 spans 14 residues. The CDR3 loop is CSARDLGGLYGYTF. The CDR3, as DNA: TGCAGTGCTAGAGATTTGGGGGGCTTGTATGGCTACACCTTC.

This clonotype appeared a single time. The chain is built from TRBV28 and TRBJ2-1, with 11 bases fitting TRBD2. CDR3 length: 15 amino acids. Germline V CDR1 and CDR2: MDHEN, SYDVKM. V gave up 9 bases and J gave up 6 bases; unmatched junction bases: 10. CDR3 sequence (DNA): TGTGCCAGAGGTGGTAGCGGGAGGGCCTCCAATGAGCAGTTCTTC. Translation: CARGGSGRASNEQFF.

This chain links TRBV9 with TRBJ1-3, with no clear D. V lost 0 bases and J 1 base, leaving 11 bases between the germline ends. Germline CDR1 is SGDLS and CDR2 is YYNGEE. The CDR3 consists of 16 residues. CDR3 in amino acids: CASSVAREISGNTIYF. The CDR3 region has the DNA TGTGCCAGCAGCGTAGCTAGAGAAATTTCTGGAAACACCATATATTTT. Full variable domain (rest looked up from reference TRBV9 and TRBJ1-3): DSGVTQTPKHLITATGQRVTLRCSPRSGDLSVYWYQQSLDQGLQFLIQYYNGEERAKGNILERFSAQQFPDLHSELNLSSLELGDSALYFCASSVAREISGNTIYFGEGSWLTVV.